This T cell receptor beta chain is drawn from a study of blood T cell repertoires in COVID-19. Clones were read by immunoSEQ multiplex PCR, and TCRdb kept only the in-frame ones, dropping some. The sample shows a few hundred thousand clones, about 89% of them seen only once. Looked up from germline, CDR1 is ENHRY and CDR2 is SYGVKD. The CDR3 length is 14 residues. Trimming took 2 bases from V and 6 from J, leaving 11 bases between them. This chain uses TRBV10-3 with TRBJ2-4, with TRBD2 as a possible D gene (5 bases). The TCR was taken from a man aged 35-49 years who had recovered from COVID-19. The sample consisted of PBMCs or T cells enriched from blood (not recorded which). This CDR3 reads CAISEEGTRNIQYF. The CDR3 DNA reads TGTGCCATCAGTGAGGAGGGCACCAGAAACATTCAGTACTTC.